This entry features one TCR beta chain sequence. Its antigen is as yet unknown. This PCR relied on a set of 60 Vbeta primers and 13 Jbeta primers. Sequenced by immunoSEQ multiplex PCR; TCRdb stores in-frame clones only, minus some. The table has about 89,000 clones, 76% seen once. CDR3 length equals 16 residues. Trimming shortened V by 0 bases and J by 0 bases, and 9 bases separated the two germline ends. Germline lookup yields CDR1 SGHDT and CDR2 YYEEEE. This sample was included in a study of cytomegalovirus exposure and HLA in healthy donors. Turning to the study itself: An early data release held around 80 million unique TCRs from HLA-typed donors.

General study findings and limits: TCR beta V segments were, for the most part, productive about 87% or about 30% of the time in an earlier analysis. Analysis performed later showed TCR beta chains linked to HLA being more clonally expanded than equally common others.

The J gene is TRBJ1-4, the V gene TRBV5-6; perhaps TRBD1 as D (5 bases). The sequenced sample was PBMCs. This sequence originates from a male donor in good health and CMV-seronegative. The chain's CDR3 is CASSLVQAATNEKLFF. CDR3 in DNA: TGTGCCAGCAGCTTGGTACAGGCCGCAACTAATGAAAAACTGTTTTTT.